This T cell receptor beta chain was sequenced for a study of CD8 T cells in Susac syndrome (dated by TCRdb to about 2019). About the full investigation: Among the Susac syndrome patients who were sequenced, clinically active disease was present in six and clinical remission was observed in fewer than ten. The study used repertoire sequencing to test whether antigen drove CD8+ T cell activation and differentiation in Susac syndrome. At the time of blood withdrawal, Susac syndrome patients were either therapy-naive, taking corticosteroids (with some also receiving IVIg), or on IVIg alone.

V and J lose 5 bases and 7 bases, and a span of 16 bases separates them. CDR1 is given as DFQATT and CDR2 as SNEGSKA, both from the germline V gene (reference sequence). CDR3 length: 13 amino acids, cysteine to phenylalanine. Only the CDR3 DNA is retained, 39 bases long and in frame from the first base. Peripheral blood CD8+ and CD4+ T cells from healthy donors, Susac syndrome patients and multiple sclerosis patients were profiled by high-throughput TCR beta sequencing. Recently defined diagnostic criteria for definite or probable disease were met by the Susac syndrome patients. Bulk CD8+ and CD4+ T cells were purified by magnetic negative isolation, whereas CD8+ TEMRA cells were enriched by FACS. Blood was drawn into EDTA tubes, processed within 24 hours, and PBMCs were isolated by density gradient centrifugation. PBMCs intended for TCR sequencing were frozen in liquid nitrogen and were later thawed in a 37 degrees C water bath. The sorted or isolated CD4+, CD8+ and CD8+ TEMRA cells had a purity of 90% or higher.

In this sample, this clonotype turned up once. Its binding antigen is unknown. Base qualities are missing; no much larger clone stands one base away. A lone read offers only weak evidence. Broad study findings and their caveats: In the CD4+ T cell repertoire of Susac syndrome patients, clonal expansion was not detected. The number of individuals in the TCR sequencing and HLA analysis was recognized as being relatively small.

RNA was extracted using the RNeasy kit, and about 0.45 to 1 ug of the RNA was reverse transcribed with random hexamers. The immunoSEQ multiplex PCR assay, which covers 54 Vbeta and 13 Jbeta segments, was used to amplify TCR beta CDR3 regions. To correct PCR amplification bias, a synthetic template baseline was used for both primer optimization and computational correction. The source study handled its data this way. Only productive sequences were kept, with reads annotated to V, D and J genes according to IMGT and analyzed in immunoSEQ Analyzer. Clonality was calculated as one minus the Shannon entropy normalized by log2 of the number of productive unique sequences. For each patient and control, public and private clones were evaluated among the 100 most prevalent clones. A clone was defined as Susac-specific if it was absent from the healthy and MS cohorts, from roughly 980 published viral clones and from other ImmuneACCESS disease sequences. The public sequencing data were trimmed at Q25 with fastp and processed into clonotypes with MiXCR by TCRdb, which kept only in-frame beta chains. Each entry is one CDR3 protein sequence, shown with its most common DNA and genes. The V and J calls follow TCRdb's processing rather than the paper's. In this sample the table shows 170,000 or so distinct CDR3 sequences, around 94% of which occur a single time. The ten largest clones capture roughly 0.12% of the sample.

Sequencing used CD4+ T cells from PBMCs. The receptor was derived from a human donor with Susac syndrome. The sequence links TRBV20-1 to TRBJ2-3; the D region possibly corresponds to TRBD1 (8 bases align). The CDR3: CSAVDREGHTQYF. The nucleotides read TGCAGTGCTGTGGACAGGGAGGGTCATACGCAGTATTTT.